Below, 3 T cell receptor beta chains from the same sample are listed, as sequenced in a study of blood T cell repertoires in COVID-19. The data were produced by immunoSEQ multiplex PCR, yet TCRdb's version contains in-frame clones alone and is incomplete. The repertoire holds about 230,000 clones, around four fifths seen once, with approximately 18% in the top ten. Sequences were obtained from peripheral blood. Receptors originate from a woman of 80 years or more with active or convalescent COVID-19.

This clone has a single count. J is TRBJ1-2 and V is TRBV4-3; D is undetermined. Trimming shortened V by 0 bases and J by 8 bases, and 10 bases separated the two germline ends. The CDR3 loop spans 13 amino acids. Germline-derived CDR1 and CDR2 are LGHNA and YSLEER. The CDR3 here is CASSQDLREGYTF. The CDR3 DNA is TGCGCCAGCAGCCAAGATCTCCGGGAGGGCTACACCTTC.

The V and J genes are TRBV29-1 and TRBJ1-2, with D possibly matching TRBD1 (5 bases). CDR1 is SQVTM, CDR2 ANQGSEA, per germline. This CDR3 contains 13 residues. V was trimmed by 7 bases and J by 3 bases, leaving 15 bases between them. For the CDR3, the DNA is TGCAGCGCGTCTGCGGGGGTCGACTATGGCTACACCTTC. Its protein is CSASAGVDYGYTF.

The rearrangement uses TRBV18 and TRBJ1-5; TRBD1 aligns across 11 bases. Per the germline V gene, CDR1 is KGHSH and CDR2 is LQKENI. This CDR3 region has 18 residues. Trimming cost V 5 bases and J 2 bases; bases outside gene matches: 11. The CDR3 sequence: CASSSRTGGEIGNQPQHF. CDR3 coding DNA: TGTGCCAGCTCATCTCGGACAGGGGGCGAAATCGGCAATCAGCCCCAGCATTTT. Drawing the rest from reference TRBV18 and TRBJ1-5, the complete variable domain is NAGVMQNPRHLVRRRGQEARLRCSPMKGHSHVYWYRQLPEEGLKFMVYLQKENIIDESGMPKERFSAEFPKEGPSILRIQQVVRGDSAAYFCASSSRTGGEIGNQPQHFGDGTRLSIL.